The 7 T cell receptor beta chains below were found in one sample sequenced in a study of cytomegalovirus exposure and HLA in healthy donors. The primer mix had 60 Vbeta and 13 Jbeta primers. Some clones are missing from TCRdb's copy, which holds only in-frame ones; the method was immunoSEQ multiplex PCR. Of about 140,000 clones listed, approximately 84% are singletons. The sample comprised PBMCs. These receptors all come from a woman aged 60-75 years in good health and CMV-seropositive.

The genes are TRBV28 and TRBJ2-4, with D unclear. Deletions cut 3 bases from V and 7 bases from J, with 7 bases between. Germline loops: CDR1 MDHEN, CDR2 SYDVKM. This CDR3 has 12 amino acids. CDR3: CASSFGPNIQYF. The DNA of the CDR3 is TGTGCCAGCAGTTTTGGGCCTAACATTCAGTACTTC.

The genes are TRBV2 and TRBJ2-7, with D unresolved. The CDR3 sequence is 11 residues long. The V end was cut by 0 bases, the J end by 6 bases, with 3 bases between. The germline gives CDR1 SNHLY, CDR2 FYNNEI. The CDR3 loop is CASSEASEQYF. CDR3 nucleotide sequence: TGTGCCAGCAGTGAAGCGAGCGAGCAGTACTTC.

This chain connects TRBV7-8 to TRBJ1-3; 7 bases align to TRBD1. The J segment lost 1 base and the V segment lost 5 bases, leaving 8 bases of the junction unmatched. Germline lookup yields CDR1 SGHVS and CDR2 FQNEAQ. This CDR3 comprises 16 residues. The CDR3 DNA is TGTGCCAGCAGCCTCTTGGGCAGGGGGTCTGGAAACACCATATATTTT. It encodes CASSLLGRGSGNTIYF.

In regard to this clone: One junction end disagrees with the germline gene, perhaps due to a read error. The chain recombines TRBV5-1 with TRBJ2-2, with D perhaps matching TRBD1 (5 bases). The CDR3 spans 15 residues. Germline loops: CDR1 SGHRS, CDR2 YFSETQ. The CDR3 sequence is CASSLGGQNAGELFF. DNA for the CDR3: TGCGCCAGCAGCTTGGGGGGCCAGAACGCCGGGGAGCTGTTTTTT.

The count of this clone is one. The J gene is TRBJ2-1, the V gene TRBV7-9, with no clear D. Germline V lookup: CDR1 SEHNR, CDR2 FQNEAQ (reference sequence). V lost 4 bases and J 3 bases, leaving 16 bases between the germline ends. The CDR3 runs 16 residues. The chain's CDR3 is CASSSDTETYYNEQFF. The CDR3 nucleotides are TGTGCCAGCAGCTCCGATACCGAGACTTACTACAATGAGCAGTTCTTC.

This clone was seen more than once but under ten times. The genes are TRBV4-3 and TRBJ1-1, with D perhaps matching TRBD1 (5 bases). CDR3 length equals 15 residues. Germline values: CDR1 LGHNA, CDR2 YSLEER. The ends were cut back, 0 bases at V and 2 bases at J, with 10 bases in the middle. The CDR3 DNA is TGCGCCAGCAGCCAAGATAGCGGGGGTAACACTGAAGCTTTCTTT. Protein product: CASSQDSGGNTEAFF.

V and J are TRBV6-5 and TRBJ2-7; 11 bases map to TRBD2. Unmatched junction bases numbered 10, after V lost 8 bases and J lost 4 bases. The CDR3 extends over 15 amino acids. Germline V lookup: CDR1 MNHEY, CDR2 SVGAGI. The CDR3 DNA sequence: TGTGCCAGCCGAGCCTTACTAGCGGGAGTGTACGAGCAGTACTTC. Amino acid sequence: CASRALLAGVYEQYF.